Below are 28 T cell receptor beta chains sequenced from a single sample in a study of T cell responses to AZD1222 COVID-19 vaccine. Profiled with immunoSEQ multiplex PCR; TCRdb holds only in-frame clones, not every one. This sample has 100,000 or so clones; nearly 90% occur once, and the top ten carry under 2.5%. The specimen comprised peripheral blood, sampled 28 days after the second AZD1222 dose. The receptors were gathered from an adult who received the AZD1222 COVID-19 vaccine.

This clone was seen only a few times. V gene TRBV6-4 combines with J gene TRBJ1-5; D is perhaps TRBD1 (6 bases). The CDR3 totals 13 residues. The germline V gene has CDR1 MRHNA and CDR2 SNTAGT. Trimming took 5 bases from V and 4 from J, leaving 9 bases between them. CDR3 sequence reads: CASSQTGNQPQHF. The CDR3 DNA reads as TGTGCCAGCAGTCAAACAGGGAATCAGCCCCAGCATTTT.

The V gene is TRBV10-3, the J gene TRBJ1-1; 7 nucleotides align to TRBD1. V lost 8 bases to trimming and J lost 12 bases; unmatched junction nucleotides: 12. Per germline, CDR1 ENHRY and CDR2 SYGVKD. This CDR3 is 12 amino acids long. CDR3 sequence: CAIAEGGTATFF. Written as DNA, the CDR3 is TGTGCCATCGCTGAGGGGGGGACAGCAACTTTCTTT.

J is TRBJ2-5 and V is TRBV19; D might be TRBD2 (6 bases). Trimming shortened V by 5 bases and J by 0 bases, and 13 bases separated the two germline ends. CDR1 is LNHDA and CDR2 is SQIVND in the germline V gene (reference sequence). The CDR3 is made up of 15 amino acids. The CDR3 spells CASSVWGGDQETQYF. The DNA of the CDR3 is TGTGCCAGTAGTGTCTGGGGCGGGGACCAAGAGACCCAGTACTTC.

The CDR3 is CASSYPPGAGNTEAFF. The DNA for the CDR3 is TGTGCCAGCAGTTACCCCCCTGGAGCGGGTAACACTGAAGCTTTCTTT. The gene calls are TRBV28 and TRBJ1-1; D gene unclear. This CDR3 is built from 16 residues. Germline CDR1 reads MDHEN; CDR2 reads SYDVKM. V gave up 4 bases and J gave up 2 bases, with 17 bases separating them.

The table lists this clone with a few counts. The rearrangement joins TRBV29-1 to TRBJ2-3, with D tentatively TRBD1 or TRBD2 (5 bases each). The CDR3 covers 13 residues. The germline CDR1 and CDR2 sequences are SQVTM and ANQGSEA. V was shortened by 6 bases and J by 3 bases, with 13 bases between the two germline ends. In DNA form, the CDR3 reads TGCAGCGTCGAGGGCAGGGAAACAGATACGCAGTATTTT. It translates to CSVEGRETDTQYF.

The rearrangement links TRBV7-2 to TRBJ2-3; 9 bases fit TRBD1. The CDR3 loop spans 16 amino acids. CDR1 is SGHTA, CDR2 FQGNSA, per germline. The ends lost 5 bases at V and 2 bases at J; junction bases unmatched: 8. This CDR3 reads CASSPGTGYPTDTQYF. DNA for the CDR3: TGTGCCAGCAGCCCCGGGACAGGGTATCCCACAGATACGCAGTATTTT. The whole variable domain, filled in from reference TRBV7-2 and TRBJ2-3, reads GAGVSQSPSNKVTEKGKDVELRCDPISGHTALYWYRQSLGQGLEFLIYFQGNSAPDKSGLPSDRFSAERTGGSVSTLTIQRTQQEDSAVYLCASSPGTGYPTDTQYFGPGTRLTVL.

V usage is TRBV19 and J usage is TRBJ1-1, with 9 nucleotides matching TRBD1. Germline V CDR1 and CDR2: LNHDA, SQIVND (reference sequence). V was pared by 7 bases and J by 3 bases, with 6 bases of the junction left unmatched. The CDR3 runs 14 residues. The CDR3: CASNDRGMDTEAFF. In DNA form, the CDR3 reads TGTGCCAGTAACGACAGGGGGATGGACACTGAAGCTTTCTTT.

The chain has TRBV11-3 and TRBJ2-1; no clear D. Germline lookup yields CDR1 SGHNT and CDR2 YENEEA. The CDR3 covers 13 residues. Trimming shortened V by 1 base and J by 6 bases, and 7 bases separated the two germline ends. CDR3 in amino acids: CASSLGPPNEQFF. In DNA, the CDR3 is TGTGCCAGCAGCTTAGGTCCCCCCAATGAGCAGTTCTTC.

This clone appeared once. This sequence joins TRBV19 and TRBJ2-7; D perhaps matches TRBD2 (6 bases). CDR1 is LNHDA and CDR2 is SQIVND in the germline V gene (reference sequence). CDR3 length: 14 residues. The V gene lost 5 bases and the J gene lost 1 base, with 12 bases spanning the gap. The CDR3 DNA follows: TGTGCCAGTAGTCCGGGAGTTATATCCTACGAGCAGTACTTC. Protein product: CASSPGVISYEQYF.

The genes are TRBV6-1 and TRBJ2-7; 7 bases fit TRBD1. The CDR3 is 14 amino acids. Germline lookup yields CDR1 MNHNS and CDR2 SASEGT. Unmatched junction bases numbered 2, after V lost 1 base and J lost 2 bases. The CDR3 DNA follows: TGTGCCAGCAGTGAAGGGGACAGTCCCTACGAGCAGTACTTC. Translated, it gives CASSEGDSPYEQYF.

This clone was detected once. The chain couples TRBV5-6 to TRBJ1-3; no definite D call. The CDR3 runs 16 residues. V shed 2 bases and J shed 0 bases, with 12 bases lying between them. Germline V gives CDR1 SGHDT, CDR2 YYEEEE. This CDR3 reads CASSLGPRSSGNTIYF. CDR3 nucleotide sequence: TGTGCCAGCAGCTTAGGGCCCCGATCCTCTGGAAACACCATATATTTT.

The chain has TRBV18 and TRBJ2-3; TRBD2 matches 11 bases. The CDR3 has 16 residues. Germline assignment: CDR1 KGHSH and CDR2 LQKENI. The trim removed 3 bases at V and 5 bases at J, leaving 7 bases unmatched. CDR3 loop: CASSPLAGGPEDTQYF. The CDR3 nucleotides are TGTGCCAGCTCACCTTTAGCGGGAGGGCCTGAAGATACGCAGTATTTT.

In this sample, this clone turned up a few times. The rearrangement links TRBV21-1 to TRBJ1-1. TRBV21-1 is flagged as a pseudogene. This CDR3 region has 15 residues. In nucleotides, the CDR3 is TGTGCCAGCAGCAAAGTAGCAAGGGAGGGCACTGAAGCTTTCTTT. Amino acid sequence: CASSKVAREGTEAFF.

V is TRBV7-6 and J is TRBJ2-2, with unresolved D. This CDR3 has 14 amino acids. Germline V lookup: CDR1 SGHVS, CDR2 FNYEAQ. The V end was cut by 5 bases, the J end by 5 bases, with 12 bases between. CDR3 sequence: CASSGEDQTGELFF. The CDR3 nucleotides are TGTGCCAGCAGCGGCGAGGATCAAACCGGGGAGCTGTTTTTT.

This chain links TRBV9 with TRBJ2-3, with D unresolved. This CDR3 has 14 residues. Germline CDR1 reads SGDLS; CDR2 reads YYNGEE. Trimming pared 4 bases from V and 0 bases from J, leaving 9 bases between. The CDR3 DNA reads TGTGCCAGCAGCTTCTCGACTAGCACAGATACGCAGTATTTT. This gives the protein CASSFSTSTDTQYF.

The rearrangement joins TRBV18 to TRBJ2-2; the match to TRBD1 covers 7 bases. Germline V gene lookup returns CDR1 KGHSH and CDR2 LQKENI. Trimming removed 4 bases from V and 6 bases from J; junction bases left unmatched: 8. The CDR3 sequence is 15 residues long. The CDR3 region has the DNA TGTGCCAGCTCACTAGTACAGGGGAAGTCCGGGGAGCTGTTTTTT. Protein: CASSLVQGKSGELFF.

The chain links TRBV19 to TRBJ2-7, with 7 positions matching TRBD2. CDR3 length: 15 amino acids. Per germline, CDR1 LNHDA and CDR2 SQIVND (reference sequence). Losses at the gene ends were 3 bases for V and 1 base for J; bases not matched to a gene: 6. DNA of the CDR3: TGTGCCAGTAGTATGTCCGGGAGGCCTTCCTACGAGCAGTACTTC. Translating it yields CASSMSGRPSYEQYF.

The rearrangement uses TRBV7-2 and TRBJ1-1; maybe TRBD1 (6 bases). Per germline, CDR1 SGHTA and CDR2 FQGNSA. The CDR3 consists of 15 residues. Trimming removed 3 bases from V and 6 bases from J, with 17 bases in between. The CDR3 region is CASSFGGLQGAEAFF. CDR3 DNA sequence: TGTGCCAGCAGCTTCGGGGGACTACAGGGAGCTGAAGCTTTCTTT.

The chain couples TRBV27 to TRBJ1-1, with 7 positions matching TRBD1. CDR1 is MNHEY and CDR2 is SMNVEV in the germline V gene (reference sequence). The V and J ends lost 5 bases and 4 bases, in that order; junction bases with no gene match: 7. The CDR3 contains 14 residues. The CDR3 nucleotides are TGTGCCAGCAGTCTCGCCAGGGGGGGCACTGAAGCTTTCTTT. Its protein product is CASSLARGGTEAFF.

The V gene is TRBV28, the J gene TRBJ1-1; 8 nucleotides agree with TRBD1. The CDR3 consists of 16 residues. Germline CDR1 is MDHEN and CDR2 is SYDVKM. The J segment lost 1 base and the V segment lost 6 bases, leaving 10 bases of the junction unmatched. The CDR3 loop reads CASRFTGGKGNTEAFF. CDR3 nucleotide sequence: TGTGCCAGCAGATTTACAGGGGGAAAAGGGAACACTGAAGCTTTCTTT.

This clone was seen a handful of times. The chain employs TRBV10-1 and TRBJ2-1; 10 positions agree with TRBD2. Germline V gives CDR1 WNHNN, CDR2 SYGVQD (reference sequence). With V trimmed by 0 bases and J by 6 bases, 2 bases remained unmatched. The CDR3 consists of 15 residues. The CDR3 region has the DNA TGCGCCAGCAGTGAGTCTCTAGCGGGAGCCAATGAGCAGTTCTTC. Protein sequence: CASSESLAGANEQFF.

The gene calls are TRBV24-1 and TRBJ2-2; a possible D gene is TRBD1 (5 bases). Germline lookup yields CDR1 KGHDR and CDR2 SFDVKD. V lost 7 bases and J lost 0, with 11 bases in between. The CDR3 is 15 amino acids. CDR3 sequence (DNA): TGTGCCACCAGGAATGGGGCCGCGAACACCGGGGAGCTGTTTTTT. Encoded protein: CATRNGAANTGELFF.

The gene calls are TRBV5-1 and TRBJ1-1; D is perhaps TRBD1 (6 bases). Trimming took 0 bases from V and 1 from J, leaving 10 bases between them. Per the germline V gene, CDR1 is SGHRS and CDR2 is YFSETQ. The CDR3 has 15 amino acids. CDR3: CASSLGTAGNTEAFF. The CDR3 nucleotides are TGCGCCAGCAGCTTGGGGACAGCCGGGAACACTGAAGCTTTCTTT.

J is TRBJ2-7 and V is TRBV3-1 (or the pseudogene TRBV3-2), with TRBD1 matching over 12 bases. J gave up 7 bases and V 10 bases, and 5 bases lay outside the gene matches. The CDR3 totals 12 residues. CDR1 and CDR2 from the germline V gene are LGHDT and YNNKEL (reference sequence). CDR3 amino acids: CATGQGAREQYF. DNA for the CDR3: TGTGCCACGGGACAGGGGGCGCGTGAGCAGTACTTC.

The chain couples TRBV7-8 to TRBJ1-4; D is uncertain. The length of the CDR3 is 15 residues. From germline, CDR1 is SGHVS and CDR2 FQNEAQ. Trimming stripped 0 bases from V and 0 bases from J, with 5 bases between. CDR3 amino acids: CASSLAIATNEKLFF. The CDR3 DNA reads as TGTGCCAGCAGCTTAGCAATTGCAACTAATGAAAAACTGTTTTTT. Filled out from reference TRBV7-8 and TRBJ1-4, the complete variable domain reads GAGVSQSPRYKVAKRGQDVALRCDPISGHVSLFWYQQALGQGPEFLTYFQNEAQLDKSGLPSDRFFAERPEGSVSTLKIQRTQQEDSAVYLCASSLAIATNEKLFFGSGTQLSVL.

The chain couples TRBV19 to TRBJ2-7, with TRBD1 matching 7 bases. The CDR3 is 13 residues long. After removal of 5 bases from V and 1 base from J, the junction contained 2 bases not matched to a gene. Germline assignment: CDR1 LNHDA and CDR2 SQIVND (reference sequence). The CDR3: CASSVRGSYEQYF. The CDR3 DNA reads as TGTGCCAGTAGTGTCAGGGGGTCCTACGAGCAGTACTTC.

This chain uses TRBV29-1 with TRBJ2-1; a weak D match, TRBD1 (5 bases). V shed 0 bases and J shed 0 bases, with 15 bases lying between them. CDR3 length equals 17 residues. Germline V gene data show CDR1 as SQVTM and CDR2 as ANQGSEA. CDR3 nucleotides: TGCAGCGTTGAAGATTTGGCAGGGTGGAGCTCCTACAATGAGCAGTTCTTC. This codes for CSVEDLAGWSSYNEQFF.

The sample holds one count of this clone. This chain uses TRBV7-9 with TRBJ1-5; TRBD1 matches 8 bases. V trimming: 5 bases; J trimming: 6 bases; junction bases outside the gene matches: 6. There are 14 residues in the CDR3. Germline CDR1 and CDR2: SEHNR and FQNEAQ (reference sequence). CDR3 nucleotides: TGTGCCAGCAGCCAACAGGGGGGGCCTCAGCCCCAGCATTTT. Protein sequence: CASSQQGGPQPQHF.